The 15 T cell receptor beta chains listed next were all sequenced from one sample in a study of T cell responses to AZD1222 COVID-19 vaccine. The repertoire was sequenced with immunoSEQ multiplex PCR; TCRdb's copy has only in-frame clones and lacks some. The data contain 110,000 to 150,000 clones, roughly 92% of them singletons. Sequenced material: peripheral blood, taken on day 0 of AZD1222 vaccination. The receptors here all came from an adult in good health.

The chain uses TRBV5-1 and TRBJ2-1; the D is unclear. Looked up from germline, CDR1 is SGHRS and CDR2 is YFSETQ. V was pared by 0 bases and J by 3 bases, with 4 bases between. The CDR3 covers 13 residues. CDR3 bases: TGCGCCAGCAGCTTGGACAGCTACAATGAGCAGTTCTTC. Translating it yields CASSLDSYNEQFF.

The V gene is TRBV4-1, the J gene TRBJ2-7, with D perhaps TRBD1 (6 bases). The V gene's germline CDR1 is MGHRA and CDR2 YSYEKL. The CDR3 sequence is 17 residues long. With 2 bases removed from V and 1 base from J, the gap between germline ends came to 18 bases. CDR3 amino acids: CASSQRAQGLVSYEQYF. CDR3 sequence (DNA): TGCGCCAGCAGCCAAAGGGCCCAGGGGCTAGTTTCCTACGAGCAGTACTTC.

The genes are TRBV19 and TRBJ1-5; tentative D call: TRBD1 (5 bases). Germline V lookup: CDR1 LNHDA, CDR2 SQIVND (reference sequence). Trimming pared 6 bases from V and 4 bases from J, leaving 16 bases between. The length of the CDR3 is 15 residues. The CDR3 coding sequence is TGTGCCAGTAGCCAAAAGGTCAGGGTAAATCAGCCCCAGCATTTT. This codes for CASSQKVRVNQPQHF.

This chain links TRBV19 with TRBJ2-2; 14 nucleotides match TRBD2. The V gene's germline CDR1 is LNHDA and CDR2 SQIVND (reference sequence). This CDR3 is 18 amino acids long. V lost 1 base, J lost 5 bases, and 6 bases stayed unmatched. The CDR3 here is CASSIGRTSGRFTGELFF. The CDR3 coding sequence is TGTGCCAGTAGTATAGGACGGACTAGCGGGAGGTTTACCGGGGAGCTGTTTTTT.

This rearrangement joins TRBV27 to TRBJ2-3, with D possibly being TRBD2 (6 bases). Trimming took off 0 bases at V and 0 bases at J, with 13 bases between the two ends. The CDR3 spans 17 residues. Germline V gives CDR1 MNHEY, CDR2 SMNVEV (reference sequence). The CDR3 sequence is CASSLSGTYTSTDTQYF. Here the CDR3 DNA reads TGTGCCAGCAGTTTATCAGGGACTTACACTAGCACAGATACGCAGTATTTT.

This clone was detected only once. The chain joins TRBV10-1 to TRBJ2-3; D uncertain. The germline V and J ends were trimmed by 10 bases and 6 bases, with 29 bases remaining between them. CDR3 length: 17 residues. Germline CDR1 reads WNHNN; CDR2 reads SYGVQD (reference sequence). The CDR3 is CATHGPPTQPLWDTQYF. Written as DNA, the CDR3 is TGCGCCACCCATGGACCCCCCACACAACCCTTGTGGGATACGCAGTATTTT.

This chain links TRBV7-9 with TRBJ1-2; D is perhaps TRBD1 (5 bases). The ends were cut back, 1 base at V and 3 bases at J, with 6 bases in the middle. Germline values: CDR1 SEHNR, CDR2 FQNEAQ (reference sequence). The CDR3 has 13 amino acids. CDR3 sequence (DNA): TGTGCCAGCAGCTTAGAACAGGACTATGGCTACACCTTC. Translation gives CASSLEQDYGYTF. The full variable domain, rest sourced from reference TRBV7-9 and TRBJ1-2, is DTGVSQNPRHKITKRGQNVTFRCDPISEHNRLYWYRQTLGQGPEFLTYFQNEAQLEKSRLLSDRFSAERPKGSFSTLEIQRTEQGDSAMYLCASSLEQDYGYTFGSGTRLTVV.

The chain carries TRBV7-9 and TRBJ1-1, with TRBD1 matching over 8 bases. CDR3 length: 16 amino acids. Germline values: CDR1 SEHNR, CDR2 FQNEAQ (reference sequence). Trimming took 5 bases from V and 5 from J; bases not matched to a gene: 13. CDR3 loop: CASSLSPDRVRTEAFF. The CDR3 DNA is TGTGCCAGCAGCCTTTCTCCGGACAGGGTAAGAACTGAAGCTTTCTTT.

In its sample, this clone was seen once. Other DNA sequences within the sample encode an identical CDR3. V and J are TRBV5-1 and TRBJ1-1, with a tentative D call TRBD1 (5 bases). V lost 4 bases to trimming and J lost 1 base, with 8 bases between them. Looked up from germline, CDR1 is SGHRS and CDR2 is YFSETQ. The CDR3 runs 13 residues. The CDR3 DNA sequence: TGCGCCAGCAGCCTAGGGGCGAACACTGAAGCTTTCTTT. Translation gives CASSLGANTEAFF.

Note on this clone: In the same sample, other DNA sequences code for this CDR3. The J gene is TRBJ2-5, the V gene TRBV3-1 (or the pseudogene TRBV3-2), with 8 nucleotides matching TRBD2. V was clipped by 1 base and J by 7 bases; unmatched bases: 2. Germline CDR1 reads LGHDT; CDR2 reads YNNKEL (reference sequence). The CDR3 covers 13 residues. The CDR3 nucleotides are TGTGCCAGCAGCCAAGGCCGGGGGGGGACCCAGTACTTC. Its protein product is CASSQGRGGTQYF.

This chain's CDR3 is CASSLEDRGDYEQYF. CDR3 coding DNA: TGTGCCAGCAGCTTGGAGGACCGTGGAGACTACGAGCAGTACTTC. V is TRBV5-6 and J is TRBJ2-7; D unresolved. V was cut by 0 bases and J by 3 bases, with 13 bases left in between. Germline V gene sequence: CDR1 SGHDT, CDR2 YYEEEE. The CDR3 loop spans 15 amino acids.

This chain connects TRBV7-8 to TRBJ2-3, with a weak D call TRBD2 (6 bases). The CDR3 has 16 residues. V shed 3 bases and J shed 4 bases, with 17 bases lying between them. The germline gives CDR1 SGHVS, CDR2 FQNEAQ. CDR3 residues: CASSFVAGWGPDTQYF. CDR3 bases: TGTGCCAGCAGCTTTGTGGCGGGGTGGGGCCCAGATACGCAGTATTTT.

The CDR3 DNA is TGTGCCAGCAGTGAGCATATAAACACTGAAGCTTTCTTT. Amino acid sequence: CASSEHINTEAFF. The chain links TRBV6-1 to TRBJ1-1; the D is unclear. CDR1 is MNHNS and CDR2 is SASEGT in the germline V gene. Trimming shortened V by 3 bases and J by 2 bases, and 7 bases separated the two germline ends. The CDR3 length is 13 residues.

The chain joins TRBV5-6 to TRBJ1-1; tentatively, D is TRBD1 (6 bases). The CDR3 has 15 amino acids. V was pared by 6 bases and J by 1 base, with 16 bases between. Germline values: CDR1 SGHDT, CDR2 YYEEEE. The CDR3 coding sequence is TGTGCCAGCACAGAGTTGCGGGGGCGGAACACTGAAGCTTTCTTT. It translates to CASTELRGRNTEAFF.

The chain is built from TRBV9 and TRBJ2-2, with 8 bases that match TRBD2. V lost 2 bases and J lost 5; bases outside the gene matches: 11. This CDR3 is 17 amino acids long. Germline assignment: CDR1 SGDLS and CDR2 YYNGEE. Written as DNA, the CDR3 is TGTGCCAGCAGCGTCGGAGCGGGAGCGGTTGAAACCGGGGAGCTGTTTTTT. It is translated as CASSVGAGAVETGELFF.